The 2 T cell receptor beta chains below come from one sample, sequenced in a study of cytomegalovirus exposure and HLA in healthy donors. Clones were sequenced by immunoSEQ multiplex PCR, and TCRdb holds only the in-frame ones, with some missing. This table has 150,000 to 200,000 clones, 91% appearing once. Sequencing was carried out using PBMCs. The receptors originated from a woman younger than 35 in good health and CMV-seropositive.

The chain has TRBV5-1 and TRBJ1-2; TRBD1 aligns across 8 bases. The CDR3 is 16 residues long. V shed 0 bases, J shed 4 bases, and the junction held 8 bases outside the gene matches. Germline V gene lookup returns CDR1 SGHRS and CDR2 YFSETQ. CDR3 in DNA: TGCGCCAGCAGCTTGGTGGGGACAGGCAGTACCTATGGCTACACCTTC. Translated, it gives CASSLVGTGSTYGYTF.

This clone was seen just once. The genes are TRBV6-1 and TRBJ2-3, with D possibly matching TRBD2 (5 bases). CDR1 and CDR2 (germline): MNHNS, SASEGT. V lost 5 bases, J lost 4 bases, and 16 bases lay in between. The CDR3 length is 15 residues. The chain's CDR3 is CASSTNPGLADTQYF. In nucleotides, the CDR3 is TGTGCCAGCAGTACGAATCCAGGACTGGCAGATACGCAGTATTTT.